This passage covers 29 T cell receptor beta chains from one sample sequenced in a study of CD8 T cells in Susac syndrome. The RNA input was about 0.5 to 1 ug, and it was reverse transcribed with random hexamers. TCRdb re-called the immunoSEQ multiplex PCR reads through MiXCR, storing one row per CDR3 protein. The table records 170,000 or so distinct CDR3 sequences, 85% to 95% of them present only once. Material for sequencing was CD4+ T cells from PBMCs. Receptors originate from a human donor with multiple sclerosis.

V is TRBV9 and J is TRBJ2-5; TRBD2 agrees at 9 bases. Germline assignment: CDR1 SGDLS and CDR2 YYNGEE. The CDR3 runs to 16 residues. V was pared by 4 bases and J by 4 bases, with 11 bases of the junction left unmatched. This CDR3 reads CASSTSIAGALETQYF. Written as DNA, the CDR3 is TGTGCCAGCAGCACCAGCATAGCGGGGGCCCTAGAGACCCAGTACTTC.

J is TRBJ1-1 and V is TRBV4-1; D is perhaps TRBD1 (5 bases). V dropped 7 bases and J dropped 4 bases, with 10 bases sitting between them. The CDR3 covers 12 residues. Per the germline V gene, CDR1 is MGHRA and CDR2 is YSYEKL. CDR3 protein: CASKRGFTEAFF. The CDR3 bases are TGCGCCAGCAAACGGGGGTTCACTGAAGCTTTCTTT.

V and J are TRBV2 and TRBJ2-1; 12 bases are shared with TRBD1. Losses at the gene ends were 7 bases for V and 8 bases for J; bases not matched to a gene: 12. The CDR3 sequence is 16 residues long. Germline CDR1 SNHLY, CDR2 FYNNEI. The CDR3 DNA follows: TGTGCCAGCATAGTGGGGACAGGGGGCGCGATAGATGAGCAGTTCTTC. Translation gives CASIVGTGGAIDEQFF.

This rearrangement joins TRBV6-5 to TRBJ1-5, with a tentative D call TRBD1 (5 bases). Germline V CDR1 and CDR2: MNHEY, SVGAGI. The CDR3 has 14 residues. Trimming took off 6 bases at V and 2 bases at J, with 11 bases between the two ends. The CDR3 sequence is CASSVGTGNQPQHF. DNA for the CDR3: TGTGCCAGCAGCGTCGGGACGGGCAATCAGCCCCAGCATTTT.

V is TRBV27 and J is TRBJ2-3; no clear D. The ends were cut back, 1 base at V and 2 bases at J, with 4 bases in the middle. The CDR3 runs to 13 residues. Germline V gene data show CDR1 as MNHEY and CDR2 as SMNVEV (reference sequence). CDR3 loop: CASSLLNTDTQYF. The CDR3 region has the DNA TGTGCCAGCAGTTTATTAAACACAGATACGCAGTATTTT.

The chain recombines TRBV2 with TRBJ1-2, with unresolved D. The CDR3 has 12 residues. The V and J ends lost 4 bases and 3 bases respectively, with 6 bases between them. Germline lookup yields CDR1 SNHLY and CDR2 FYNNEI. CDR3: CASSGQYYGYTF. CDR3 bases: TGTGCCAGCAGTGGGCAGTACTATGGCTACACCTTC. The complete variable domain, with remaining parts taken from reference TRBV2 and TRBJ1-2, reads EPEVTQTPSHQVTQMGQEVILRCVPISNHLYFYWYRQILGQKVEFLVSFYNNEISEKSEIFDDQFSVERPDGSNFTLKIRSTKLEDSAMYFCASSGQYYGYTFGSGTRLTVV.

This sequence joins TRBV20-1 and TRBJ2-7; 8 bases map to TRBD2. CDR3 size: 15 residues. Unmatched junction bases numbered 8, after V lost 1 base and J lost 3 bases. CDR1 is DFQATT, CDR2 SNEGSKA, per germline (reference sequence). DNA of the CDR3: TGCAGTGCTAGAGCACGGAGCGGGAGATTCTACGAGCAGTACTTC. Translation gives CSARARSGRFYEQYF.

This clonotype came up a few times. The genes are TRBV5-1 and TRBJ2-5; maybe TRBD2 (5 bases). The germline V gene encodes CDR1 SGHRS and CDR2 YFSETQ. CDR3 size: 15 residues. V shed 4 bases and J shed 3 bases, with 16 bases lying between them. CDR3 amino acids: CASSPGVGRKETQYF. The CDR3 DNA reads as TGCGCCAGCAGCCCCGGGGTTGGCAGAAAAGAGACCCAGTACTTC.

The chain recombines TRBV27 with TRBJ1-2; D gene unclear. CDR1 MNHEY and CDR2 SMNVEV come from the germline V gene (reference sequence). V was trimmed by 8 bases and J by 6 bases, leaving 25 bases between them. The CDR3 spans 16 residues. The CDR3 coding sequence is TGTGCCAGCTCCCAGTTGGGTGCCGGGGAAGGTAATGGCTACACCTTC. Its translation: CASSQLGAGEGNGYTF.

The V and J genes are TRBV28 and TRBJ2-4, with 7 bases aligning to TRBD2. V gave up 3 bases and J gave up 1 base; unmatched junction bases: 6. CDR3 length: 16 amino acids. Germline lookup yields CDR1 MDHEN and CDR2 SYDVKM. This chain's CDR3 is CASSFGGSHAKNIQYF. The DNA for the CDR3 is TGTGCCAGCAGTTTTGGCGGGAGTCATGCCAAAAACATTCAGTACTTC. Using reference TRBV28 and TRBJ2-4 for the parts outside the CDR3, the full variable domain is DVKVTQSSRYLVKRTGEKVFLECVQDMDHENMFWYRQDPGLGLRLIYFSYDVKMKEKGDIPEGYSVSREKKERFSLILESASTNQTSMYLCASSFGGSHAKNIQYFGAGTRLSVL.

The V gene is TRBV20-1, the J gene TRBJ2-1, with D perhaps matching TRBD2 (6 bases). The V gene's germline CDR1 is DFQATT and CDR2 SNEGSKA (reference sequence). V was pared by 0 bases and J by 7 bases, with 13 bases between. The CDR3 sequence is 14 residues long. The CDR3 here is CSARDSGLTNEQFF. The CDR3 nucleotides are TGCAGTGCTAGAGATAGCGGACTAACTAATGAGCAGTTCTTC.

This CDR3 reads CASRQGPMNTEAFF. The CDR3 bases are TGTGCCAGCAGGCAGGGCCCCATGAACACTGAAGCTTTCTTT. The chain has TRBV2 and TRBJ1-1, with a weak D call TRBD1 (5 bases). Trimming stripped 6 bases from V and 0 bases from J, with 11 bases between. The CDR3 covers 14 residues. Germline V lookup: CDR1 SNHLY, CDR2 FYNNEI.

The chain combines TRBV12-3 or TRBV12-4 with TRBJ2-1; the D is unclear. Trimming pared 5 bases from V and 4 bases from J, leaving 6 bases between. The CDR3 length is 12 residues. The CDR3 is CASSPPYNEQFF. CDR3 coding DNA: TGTGCCAGCAGTCCCCCATACAATGAGCAGTTCTTC.

The J gene is TRBJ2-1, the V gene TRBV30; D call uncertain. Germline values: CDR1 GTSNPN, CDR2 SVGIG (reference sequence). Trimming stripped 1 base from V and 4 bases from J, with 5 bases between. This CDR3 spans 12 amino acids. The CDR3 nucleotides read TGTGCCTGGAGTGACAGTTACAATGAGCAGTTCTTC. The encoded protein is CAWSDSYNEQFF.

The genes are TRBV7-2 and TRBJ1-5, with D maybe TRBD1 (6 bases). The CDR3 is 14 amino acids. The germline V gene has CDR1 SGHTA and CDR2 FQGNSA. Trimming stripped 5 bases from V and 2 bases from J, with 10 bases between. CDR3 amino acids: CASSQSGGNQPQHF. The CDR3 region has the DNA TGTGCCAGCAGCCAGTCAGGGGGCAATCAGCCCCAGCATTTT.

The chain couples TRBV11-1 to TRBJ1-5; D not resolved. CDR1 is SGHAT, CDR2 FQDESV, per germline (reference sequence). This CDR3 has 13 residues. The germline V and J ends were trimmed by 2 bases and 4 bases, with 6 bases remaining between them. CDR3 sequence reads: CASSLNQNQPQHF. DNA of the CDR3: TGTGCCAGCAGCTTAAACCAAAATCAGCCCCAGCATTTT.

This rearrangement joins TRBV20-1 to TRBJ2-3; D uncertain. The CDR3 totals 15 residues. Germline lookup yields CDR1 DFQATT and CDR2 SNEGSKA (reference sequence). Trimming removed 7 bases at V and 6 bases at J, with 23 bases between. The CDR3 loop is CSVPEVWQGPDTQYF. Written as DNA, the CDR3 is TGCAGTGTCCCAGAAGTTTGGCAAGGCCCGGATACGCAGTATTTT.

This rearrangement joins TRBV11-1 to TRBJ2-2, with a possible D match to TRBD1 (6 bases). Germline V lookup: CDR1 SGHAT, CDR2 FQDESV (reference sequence). V lost 5 bases, J lost 9 bases, and 13 bases lay in between. The CDR3 extends over 13 amino acids. This CDR3 reads CASSIGQLRELFF. Here the CDR3 DNA reads TGTGCCAGCAGCATAGGACAGTTGCGGGAGCTGTTTTTT.

The chain is built from TRBV20-1 and TRBJ2-7; TRBD2 is a possible D gene (7 bases). Germline V CDR1 and CDR2: DFQATT, SNEGSKA (reference sequence). This CDR3 spans 15 amino acids. V was trimmed by 0 bases and J by 0 bases, leaving 12 bases between them. The CDR3 DNA is TGCAGTGCTAGAGACTCGCGGGGGCTCTCCTACGAGCAGTACTTC. Translated: CSARDSRGLSYEQYF.

The chain couples TRBV12-3 or TRBV12-4 to TRBJ1-2; D gene ambiguous. The CDR3 spans 12 residues. V lost 3 bases, J lost 8 bases, and 10 bases lay in between. This CDR3 reads CASSLYGSGYTF. As DNA, the CDR3 is TGTGCCAGCAGTTTGTACGGGAGCGGCTACACCTTC.

This clonotype occurred once. The chain joins TRBV2 to TRBJ2-3; TRBD2 might be the D (6 bases). The CDR3 runs to 13 residues. V dropped 8 bases and J dropped 0 bases, with 9 bases sitting between them. In germline, CDR1 is SNHLY, CDR2 FYNNEI. The DNA for the CDR3 is TGTGCCAGCGGCCGGGGGAGCACAGATACGCAGTATTTT. As protein: CASGRGSTDTQYF.

The chain recombines TRBV20-1 with TRBJ2-1; 7 bases map to TRBD2. Germline V gene lookup returns CDR1 DFQATT and CDR2 SNEGSKA (reference sequence). This CDR3 comprises 15 residues. J gave up 0 bases and V 8 bases, and 10 bases lay outside the gene matches. CDR3 DNA: TGCAGTCCGCCCACTAGCGAGAGCTCCTACAATGAGCAGTTCTTC. It is translated as CSPPTSESSYNEQFF.

The rearrangement joins TRBV29-1 to TRBJ2-7; 7 nucleotides line up with TRBD1. Germline trimming cut 7 bases from V and 6 bases from J; bases unmatched to any gene: 6. The length of the CDR3 is 11 residues. The germline V gene encodes CDR1 SQVTM and CDR2 ANQGSEA. The CDR3 protein is CSATGQIEQYF. CDR3 nucleotide sequence: TGCAGCGCTACGGGACAGATCGAGCAGTACTTC.

Details on this clonotype: The CDR3 carries no conserved terminal phenylalanine or tryptophan, so it likely arises from a read error. This chain links TRBV18 with TRBJ2-1, with 11 nucleotides matching TRBD1. Per the germline V gene, CDR1 is KGHSH and CDR2 is LQKENI. The CDR3 totals 16 residues. Trimming at V came to 5 bases and at J to 2 bases, leaving 5 bases not matched to a gene. The CDR3 is CASSSGTGGPYNEQFV. CDR3 nucleotides: TGTGCCAGCTCATCCGGGACAGGGGGTCCCTACAATGAGCAGTTCGTC.

This chain joins TRBV6-5 and TRBJ2-1; D is perhaps TRBD2 (5 bases). There are 15 residues in the CDR3. V lost 2 bases and J 3 bases, leaving 11 bases between the germline ends. Germline V lookup: CDR1 MNHEY, CDR2 SVGAGI. The DNA for the CDR3 is TGTGCCAGCAGTTACGGGAGTGGCCTCTACAATGAGCAGTTCTTC. It specifies CASSYGSGLYNEQFF.

J is TRBJ2-3 and V is TRBV29-1; D uncertain. Germline values: CDR1 SQVTM, CDR2 ANQGSEA. The CDR3 length is 13 residues. V dropped 2 bases and J dropped 6 bases, with 12 bases sitting between them. The CDR3 loop reads CSVEKTRADTQYF. DNA for the CDR3: TGCAGCGTTGAAAAAACCCGGGCGGATACGCAGTATTTT.

This clonotype was detected once. This chain connects TRBV10-2 to TRBJ2-3; D not resolved. Trimming pared 2 bases from V and 5 bases from J, leaving 8 bases between. The CDR3 runs to 13 residues. Germline V gene sequence: CDR1 WSHSY, CDR2 SAAADI. The CDR3 reads CASSERREDTQYF. The CDR3 bases are TGCGCCAGCAGTGAGCGGCGTGAAGATACGCAGTATTTT.

This clonotype was counted once. CDR3 DNA sequence: TGTGCCAGCTCAAAAGAAAGGGTCCGCGGAACTTATGGCTACACCTTC. It translates to CASSKERVRGTYGYTF. The chain links TRBV18 to TRBJ1-2, with no clear D. V was shortened by 5 bases and J by 5 bases, with 21 bases between the two germline ends. The CDR3 length is 16 residues. Germline V gives CDR1 KGHSH, CDR2 LQKENI.

The V call is TRBV20-1, the J call TRBJ2-2; D is ambiguous. This CDR3 comprises 13 residues. The germline V gene encodes CDR1 DFQATT and CDR2 SNEGSKA (reference sequence). V was trimmed by 1 base and J by 4 bases, leaving 7 bases between them. CDR3 residues: CSARVGSTGELFF. The CDR3 DNA sequence: TGCAGTGCTAGAGTGGGTTCCACCGGGGAGCTGTTTTTT.